This record concerns one T cell receptor beta chain sequence. A read error may produce the germline difference seen at one junction end. CDR1 is MNHNS and CDR2 is SASEGT in the germline V gene. This CDR3 comprises 14 residues. This entry comes from a study of cytomegalovirus exposure and HLA in healthy donors. Vbeta (60) and Jbeta (13) primers were used in the PCR. Measured with immunoSEQ multiplex PCR; TCRdb has only the in-frame clones, and not every one. The sample yields 150,000 to 200,000 clones, 75% to 85% seen once. Likely unrecorded immune exposures existed in these nominally healthy donors. Sequencing was done on a sample of PBMCs. This sequence originates from a man aged 25 to 40 in good health and CMV-seropositive. This chain uses TRBV6-1 with TRBJ1-2; unclear D gene. Written as DNA, the CDR3 is TGTGCCAGCAGTGTGATCCAGGCCCTGGTCTTCGGCTCCTTC. Translating gives CASSVIQALVFGSF.